A single sample is the source of the 7 T cell receptor beta chains below, sequenced in a study of cytomegalovirus exposure and HLA in healthy donors. The primer mix had 60 Vbeta and 13 Jbeta primers. Only in-frame clones appear in the TCRdb table, and some are missing; sequencing was by immunoSEQ multiplex PCR. The sample records some 140,000 clones, over 65% being singletons. The material sequenced was PBMCs. Receptor source: a man between 40 and 49 years old in good health and CMV-seronegative.

The chain uses TRBV4-3 and TRBJ2-7; no definite D call. The CDR3 is 16 residues long. Germline CDR1 LGHNA, CDR2 YSLEER. Trimming removed 0 bases at V and 2 bases at J, with 14 bases between. The CDR3 region has the DNA TGCGCCAGCAGCCAAGAAATTCGGCAGGCCGCCTACGAGCAGTACTTC. Encoded protein: CASSQEIRQAAYEQYF.

The chain uses TRBV6-5 and TRBJ1-5, with a possible D match to TRBD1 (5 bases). This CDR3 is built from 14 residues. Trimming took 3 bases from V and 3 from J, leaving 9 bases between them. The germline CDR1 and CDR2 sequences are MNHEY and SVGAGI. The CDR3 region is CASSYGRDNQPQHF. CDR3 coding DNA: TGTGCCAGCAGTTATGGCAGGGACAATCAGCCCCAGCATTTT.

As to this clone: The junction does not match germline at one end; this may be a read error. CDR3 region: CSSSFTGVGETQYF. CDR3 nucleotides: TGTTCCAGCAGCTTTACAGGGGTTGGAGAGACCCAGTACTTC. J is TRBJ2-5 and V is TRBV7-9; the match to TRBD1 covers 7 bases. Germline CDR1 is SEHNR and CDR2 is FQNEAQ (reference sequence). The CDR3 sequence is 14 residues long.

The rearrangement links TRBV18 to TRBJ2-3; TRBD1 might be the D (6 bases). Germline CDR1 and CDR2: KGHSH and LQKENI. CDR3 length equals 14 residues. Trimming pared 4 bases from V and 4 bases from J, leaving 12 bases between. CDR3 residues: CASSRPGHPDTQYF. DNA of the CDR3: TGTGCCAGCTCACGACCGGGACATCCAGATACGCAGTATTTT.

This clone was observed a handful of times. The chain is built from TRBV25-1 and TRBJ1-3; D remains unclear. The germline V gene encodes CDR1 MGHDK and CDR2 SYGVNS. The CDR3 runs 15 residues. V dropped 2 bases and J dropped 3 bases, with 11 bases sitting between them. Here the CDR3 DNA reads TGTGCCAGCAGTGAAATGGCCGCTCTTGGAAACACCATATATTTT. Protein: CASSEMAALGNTIYF.

The CDR3 spells CASSVGDSLYNEQFF. For the CDR3, the DNA is TGTGCCAGCAGCGTTGGGGACAGCCTATACAATGAGCAGTTCTTC. The chain uses TRBV9 and TRBJ2-1; 7 bases agree with TRBD1. Trimming removed 2 bases from V and 4 bases from J; junction bases left unmatched: 6. Per germline, CDR1 SGDLS and CDR2 YYNGEE. The CDR3 runs to 15 residues.

A single count supports this clone. The chain uses TRBV18 and TRBJ1-5; D might be TRBD1 (6 bases). Deletions cut 3 bases from V and 4 bases from J, with 10 bases between. Germline-derived CDR1 and CDR2 are KGHSH and LQKENI. CDR3 length: 14 amino acids. CDR3 sequence: CASSPLGQNQPQHF. The CDR3 coding sequence is TGTGCCAGCTCACCCCTTGGACAGAATCAGCCCCAGCATTTT. The full variable domain, with the rest looked up from reference TRBV18 and TRBJ1-5, is NAGVMQNPRHLVRRRGQEARLRCSPMKGHSHVYWYRQLPEEGLKFMVYLQKENIIDESGMPKERFSAEFPKEGPSILRIQQVVRGDSAAYFCASSPLGQNQPQHFGDGTRLSIL.